A single sample is the source of the 3 T cell receptor beta chains below, sequenced in a study of T cell responses to AZD1222 COVID-19 vaccine. Assay used: immunoSEQ multiplex PCR; TCRdb lists only in-frame clones, some missing. The table shows roughly 79,000 clones, with approximately 90% occurring only once. The sample was peripheral blood, taken on day 0 of MenACWY control vaccination. All receptors derive from an adult in good health.

The CDR3 DNA follows: TGTGCCAGCTCACTTCGGACAGGCACAGATACGCAGTATTTT. The encoded protein is CASSLRTGTDTQYF. The genes are TRBV18 and TRBJ2-3; a possible D gene is TRBD1 (6 bases). Trimming shortened V by 4 bases and J by 1 base, and 9 bases separated the two germline ends. Germline V gene lookup returns CDR1 KGHSH and CDR2 LQKENI. This CDR3 has 14 residues.

This chain links TRBV12-3 or TRBV12-4 with TRBJ1-3; D uncertain. Between the trimmed V and J ends, which lost 6 bases and 8 bases, there was a span of 11 bases. The length of the CDR3 is 12 residues. CDR3 amino acids: CASRPSLDTIYF. Here the CDR3 DNA reads TGTGCCAGCAGACCGAGCCTAGACACCATATATTTT.

This chain uses TRBV6-5 with TRBJ2-3; D remains unclear. The length of the CDR3 is 13 residues. With 0 bases removed from V and 4 bases from J, the gap between germline ends came to 5 bases. Germline CDR1 and CDR2: MNHEY and SVGAGI. The CDR3 spells CASSYSNADTQYF. CDR3 DNA: TGTGCCAGCAGTTACTCGAATGCAGATACGCAGTATTTT.